Listed below are T cell receptor beta chains from one sample, sequenced in a study of cytomegalovirus exposure and HLA in healthy donors. The data were produced by immunoSEQ multiplex PCR, yet TCRdb's version contains in-frame clones alone and is incomplete. The profile covers around 130,000 clones, with about 70% appearing a single time and roughly 3% taken by the ten largest. Sequencing was performed on PBMCs. Receptor source: a woman aged 60-75 years in good health and CMV-seropositive. Both conserved end residues are part of each CDR3. Each record gives: D gene, V gene, clone size, J gene, CDR3 length, CDR3 protein, CDR3 DNA. The D gene is left open where the match is weak. Some rows have no size entry. The others give once, few or many, or a class for an expanded clone.

-	TRBV6-1	-	TRBJ2-7	12	CASNGPWEEQYF	TGTGCCAGCAACGGACCATGGGAGGAGCAGTACTTC
TRBD1	TRBV18	-	TRBJ2-2	16	CASSPRYRGNTGELFF	TGTGCCAGCTCACCACGATACAGGGGGAACACCGGGGAGCTGTTTTTT
TRBD1	TRBV4-1	-	TRBJ1-1	15	CASSQDGTGGRSAFF	TGCGCCAGCAGCCAAGATGGGACAGGGGGCCGGAGTGCTTTCTTT
-	TRBV19	once	TRBJ2-7	11	CASQGYYEQYF	TGTGCCAGCCAGGGGTACTACGAGCAGTACTTC
TRBD1	TRBV5-1	few	TRBJ1-2	14	CASSSDRGDYGYTF	TGCGCCAGCAGCTCGGACAGGGGGGACTATGGCTACACCTTC
TRBD2	TRBV7-8	-	TRBJ2-1	20	CASSLGGPPRTSGVYNEQFF	TGTGCCAGCAGCTTAGGTGGGCCCCCCCGGACTAGCGGGGTTTACAATGAGCAGTTCTTC
-	TRBV6-5	-	TRBJ1-2	13	CASSYSPRQGYTF	TGTGCCAGCAGTTACTCGCCGAGACAAGGCTACACCTTC
TRBD1	TRBV25-1	few	TRBJ2-2	18	CASSELGRQGSNTGELFF	TGTGCCAGCAGTGAATTAGGGAGACAGGGGTCGAACACCGGGGAGCTGTTTTTT
TRBD1	TRBV5-1	-	TRBJ1-2	15	CASSLEGDRSHGYTF	TGCGCCAGCAGCTTGGAAGGGGACAGGTCCCATGGCTACACCTTC
TRBD2	TRBV2	-	TRBJ2-5	18	CASTHDSAGGSYQETQYF	TGTGCCAGCACCCACGATTCTGCGGGGGGTTCCTACCAAGAGACCCAGTACTTC
-	TRBV7-2	-	TRBJ1-4	18	CASSPRRGGRVIGEKLFF	TGTGCCAGCAGCCCCAGGCGGGGAGGGAGGGTGATAGGTGAAAAACTGTTTTTT
-	TRBV6-5	-	TRBJ1-1	15	CASREGGTANTEAFF	TGTGCCAGCAGGGAGGGGGGGACGGCTAACACTGAAGCTTTCTTT
TRBD1	TRBV9	-	TRBJ2-2	12	CASRTGSGELFF	TGTGCCAGCAGGACAGGGTCCGGGGAGCTGTTTTTT
-	TRBV2	-	TRBJ2-5	13	CASSVEGEETQYF	TGTGCCAGCAGTGTCGAGGGGGAAGAGACCCAGTACTTC
-	TRBV10-1	few	TRBJ1-3	15	CASRPSGDSGNTIYF	TGCGCCAGCAGGCCAAGCGGGGACTCTGGAAACACCATATATTTT
TRBD1	TRBV7-9	few	TRBJ2-7	14	CASSLGTGRSEQYF	TGTGCCAGCAGCTTAGGGACAGGGAGAAGCGAGCAGTACTTC
TRBD1	TRBV10-3	-	TRBJ2-3	14	CAISPDRAGDTQYF	TGTGCCATCAGCCCTGACAGGGCCGGGGATACGCAGTATTTT
-	TRBV18	-	TRBJ2-5	13	CASSPYREETQYF	TGTGCCAGCTCACCATACAGGGAAGAGACCCAGTACTTC
TRBD1	TRBV7-9	once	TRBJ1-4	15	CASSSRQGNNEKLFF	TGTGCCAGCAGCTCAAGACAGGGGAATAATGAAAAACTGTTTTTT
TRBD1	TRBV11-1	once	TRBJ1-6	15	CASSPDRGYNSPLHF	TGTGCCAGCAGCCCGGACAGGGGGTATAATTCACCCCTCCACTTT
-	TRBV25-1	-	TRBJ2-7	12	CASSPGVHEQYF	TGTGCCAGCTCCCCGGGGGTCCACGAGCAGTACTTC
TRBD1	TRBV18	-	TRBJ1-1	16	CASSPPQGARQTEAFF	TGTGCCAGCTCACCACCCCAGGGGGCGAGGCAAACTGAAGCTTTCTTT
-	TRBV5-6	few	TRBJ1-1	13	CASGSGVETEAFF	TGTGCCAGCGGGTCAGGGGTGGAAACTGAAGCTTTCTTT
TRBD1	TRBV19	-	TRBJ1-6	13	CASRTGYNSPLHF	TGTGCCAGTCGGACAGGGTATAATTCACCCCTCCACTTT
-	TRBV7-3	-	TRBJ1-1	17	CASSLGAGTREFTEAFF	TGTGCCAGCAGCTTAGGTGCCGGGACTAGGGAGTTCACTGAAGCTTTCTTT
-	TRBV7-3	-	TRBJ2-3	15	CASSLMGSSSHTQYF	TGTGCCAGCAGCTTAATGGGGTCTAGCTCACATACGCAGTATTTT
TRBD1	TRBV10-3	-	TRBJ1-6	15	CAISEDRGNNSPLHF	TGTGCCATCAGTGAGGACAGGGGGAATAATTCACCCCTCCACTTT
-	TRBV18	-	TRBJ1-5	13	CASSPDQDQPQHF	TGTGCCAGCTCACCCGACCAGGATCAGCCCCAGCATTTT
TRBD2	TRBV4-2	-	TRBJ2-1	16	CASSLTSGGADNEQFF	TGTGCCAGCAGCCTTACTAGCGGGGGGGCTGACAATGAGCAGTTCTTC